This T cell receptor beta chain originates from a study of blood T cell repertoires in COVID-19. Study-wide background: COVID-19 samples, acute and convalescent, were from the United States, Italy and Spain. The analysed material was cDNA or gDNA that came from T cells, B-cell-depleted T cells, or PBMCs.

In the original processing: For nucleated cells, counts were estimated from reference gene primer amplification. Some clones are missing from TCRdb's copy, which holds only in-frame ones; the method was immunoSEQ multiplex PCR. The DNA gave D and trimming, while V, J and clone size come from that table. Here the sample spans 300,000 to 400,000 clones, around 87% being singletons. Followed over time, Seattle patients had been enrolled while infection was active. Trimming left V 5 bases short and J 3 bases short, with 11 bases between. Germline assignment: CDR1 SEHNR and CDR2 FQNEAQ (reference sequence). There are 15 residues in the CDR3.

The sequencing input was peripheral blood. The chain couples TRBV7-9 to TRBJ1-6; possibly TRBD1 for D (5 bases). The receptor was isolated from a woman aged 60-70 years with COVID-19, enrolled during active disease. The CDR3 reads CASSRWGDYNSPLHF. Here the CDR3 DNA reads TGTGCCAGCAGCCGGTGGGGGGACTATAATTCACCCCTCCACTTT.